Listed below are T cell receptor beta chains from one sample, sequenced in a study of T cells after yellow fever vaccination. MiXCR, run by TCRdb on the 5' RACE reads, gives a single entry per CDR3 protein. Among 620,000 or so distinct CDR3 sequences listed, 12% were seen once. Sequenced here: PBMCs, sampled on the day of the yellow fever booster vaccination. The receptors were gathered from a young man who received the YFV17D yellow fever vaccine. The CDR3 runs from the conserved cysteine through the conserved F or W. D genes are given only for firm matches. Where a row states a size, it is once, few, many or the class of an expanded clone; other rows omit it.

>TRBV20-1|TRBJ2-1|TRBD2|NA
TGCAGTGCTAGAGATCAGACTAGCCTAGATCTTGAGCAGTTCTTC
CSARDQTSLDLEQFF
>TRBV28|TRBJ2-7|NA|few
TGTGCCAGCAGCCGGCCTGACAGAGTCTTCTCCTACGAGCAGTACTTC
CASSRPDRVFSYEQYF
>TRBV7-9|TRBJ2-4|TRBD2|few
TGTGCCAGCAGCCCGTTGGGGGAGGGCTCGGCCAAAAACATTCAGTACTTC
CASSPLGEGSAKNIQYF
>TRBV27|TRBJ2-1|TRBD2|many
TGTGCCAGCAGTGTGTTGGCGGGGGGGTACAATGAGCAGTTCTTC
CASSVLAGGYNEQFF
>TRBV6-1|TRBJ2-7|TRBD1|few
TGTGCCAGCAGTGCTAACTCCCAGGGGGTGCCGTTCTTC
CASSANSQGVPFF
>TRBV5-1|TRBJ1-2|NA|many
TGCGCCAGCAGCTTCGGCTATGGCTACACCTTC
CASSFGYGYTF
>TRBV12-3/TRBV12-4|TRBJ2-7|TRBD1|few
TGTGCCAGCAGTCCACAGGGGGTGCTCTCCTACGAGCAGTACTTC
CASSPQGVLSYEQYF
>TRBV12-3/TRBV12-4|TRBJ1-1|NA|many
TGTGCCAGCAGTTTAGGCCCCGCATTTGAAGCTTTCTTT
CASSLGPAFEAFF
>TRBV7-9|TRBJ2-5|NA|few
TGTGCCAGCAGCAAAATTCGGGCACCTCTCCAAGAGACCCAGTACTTC
CASSKIRAPLQETQYF
>TRBV20-1|TRBJ2-5|NA|NA
TGCAGTGCTAATAAGGGGGGCCAAGAGACCCAGTACTTC
CSANKGGQETQYF
>TRBV7-2|TRBJ2-7|NA|NA
TGTGCCAGCAGCCTCACCGGAAAGCCCGGGGCCTACGAGCAGTACTTC
CASSLTGKPGAYEQYF
>TRBV27|TRBJ2-1|TRBD2|NA
TGTGCCAGCAGTTTCTCGGCTAGCGGGAGTTATGAGCAGTTCTTC
CASSFSASGSYEQFF
>TRBV20-1|TRBJ2-1|NA|many
TGCAGTGCCTCTAGTGGGAGCTCCTACAATGAGCAGTTCTTC
CSASSGSSYNEQFF
>TRBV5-1|TRBJ2-2|NA|NA
TGCGCCAGCAGAGAGGCGGCGAACACCGGGGAGCTGTTTTTT
CASREAANTGELFF
>TRBV29-1|TRBJ2-1|NA|few
TGCAGCGTTGAGTACAGTACCTACAATGAGCAGTTCTTC
CSVEYSTYNEQFF
>TRBV4-3|TRBJ2-1|NA|NA
TGCGCCAGAAGCCCCCGGAAGACCTACAATGAGCAGTTCTTC
CARSPRKTYNEQFF
>TRBV12-3/TRBV12-4|TRBJ2-3|NA|many
TGTGCCAGCAGTTTCTCAGGGGTAGGGGCAGATACGCAGTATTTT
CASSFSGVGADTQYF
>TRBV10-2|TRBJ2-7|NA|few
TGCGCCAGCAGAAGGGACACCCTCTACGAGCAGTACTTC
CASRRDTLYEQYF
>TRBV15|TRBJ2-5|NA|few
TGTGCCACCAGCAGACAACTTCAAGAGACCCAGTACTTC
CATSRQLQETQYF
>TRBV7-9|TRBJ2-5|NA|few
TGTGCCAGCAGTAACAGGGGGGGGGAGACCCAGTACTTC
CASSNRGGETQYF
>TRBV15|TRBJ2-5|NA|NA
TGTGCCACCAGCGGATATGGAGCGGGAGAGACCCAGTACTTC
CATSGYGAGETQYF
>TRBV11-1|TRBJ2-2|TRBD2|NA
TGTGCCAGCAGCTCCACTACCGGACCTTTAGCGGGAGGGACGAACACCGGGGAGCTGTTTTTT
CASSSTTGPLAGGTNTGELFF
>TRBV5-1|TRBJ2-6|NA|few
TGCGCCATCTTAACAGGGTTCGGGGCCAACGTCCTGACTTTC
CAILTGFGANVLTF
>TRBV20-1|TRBJ1-2|TRBD1|few
TGCAGTGCTCAAGGGACAGGGAATTACTATGGCTACACCTTC
CSAQGTGNYYGYTF
>TRBV20-1|TRBJ2-7|TRBD2|NA
TGCAGTGTAGCGGGATTGTCCTACGAGCAGTACTTC
CSVAGLSYEQYF